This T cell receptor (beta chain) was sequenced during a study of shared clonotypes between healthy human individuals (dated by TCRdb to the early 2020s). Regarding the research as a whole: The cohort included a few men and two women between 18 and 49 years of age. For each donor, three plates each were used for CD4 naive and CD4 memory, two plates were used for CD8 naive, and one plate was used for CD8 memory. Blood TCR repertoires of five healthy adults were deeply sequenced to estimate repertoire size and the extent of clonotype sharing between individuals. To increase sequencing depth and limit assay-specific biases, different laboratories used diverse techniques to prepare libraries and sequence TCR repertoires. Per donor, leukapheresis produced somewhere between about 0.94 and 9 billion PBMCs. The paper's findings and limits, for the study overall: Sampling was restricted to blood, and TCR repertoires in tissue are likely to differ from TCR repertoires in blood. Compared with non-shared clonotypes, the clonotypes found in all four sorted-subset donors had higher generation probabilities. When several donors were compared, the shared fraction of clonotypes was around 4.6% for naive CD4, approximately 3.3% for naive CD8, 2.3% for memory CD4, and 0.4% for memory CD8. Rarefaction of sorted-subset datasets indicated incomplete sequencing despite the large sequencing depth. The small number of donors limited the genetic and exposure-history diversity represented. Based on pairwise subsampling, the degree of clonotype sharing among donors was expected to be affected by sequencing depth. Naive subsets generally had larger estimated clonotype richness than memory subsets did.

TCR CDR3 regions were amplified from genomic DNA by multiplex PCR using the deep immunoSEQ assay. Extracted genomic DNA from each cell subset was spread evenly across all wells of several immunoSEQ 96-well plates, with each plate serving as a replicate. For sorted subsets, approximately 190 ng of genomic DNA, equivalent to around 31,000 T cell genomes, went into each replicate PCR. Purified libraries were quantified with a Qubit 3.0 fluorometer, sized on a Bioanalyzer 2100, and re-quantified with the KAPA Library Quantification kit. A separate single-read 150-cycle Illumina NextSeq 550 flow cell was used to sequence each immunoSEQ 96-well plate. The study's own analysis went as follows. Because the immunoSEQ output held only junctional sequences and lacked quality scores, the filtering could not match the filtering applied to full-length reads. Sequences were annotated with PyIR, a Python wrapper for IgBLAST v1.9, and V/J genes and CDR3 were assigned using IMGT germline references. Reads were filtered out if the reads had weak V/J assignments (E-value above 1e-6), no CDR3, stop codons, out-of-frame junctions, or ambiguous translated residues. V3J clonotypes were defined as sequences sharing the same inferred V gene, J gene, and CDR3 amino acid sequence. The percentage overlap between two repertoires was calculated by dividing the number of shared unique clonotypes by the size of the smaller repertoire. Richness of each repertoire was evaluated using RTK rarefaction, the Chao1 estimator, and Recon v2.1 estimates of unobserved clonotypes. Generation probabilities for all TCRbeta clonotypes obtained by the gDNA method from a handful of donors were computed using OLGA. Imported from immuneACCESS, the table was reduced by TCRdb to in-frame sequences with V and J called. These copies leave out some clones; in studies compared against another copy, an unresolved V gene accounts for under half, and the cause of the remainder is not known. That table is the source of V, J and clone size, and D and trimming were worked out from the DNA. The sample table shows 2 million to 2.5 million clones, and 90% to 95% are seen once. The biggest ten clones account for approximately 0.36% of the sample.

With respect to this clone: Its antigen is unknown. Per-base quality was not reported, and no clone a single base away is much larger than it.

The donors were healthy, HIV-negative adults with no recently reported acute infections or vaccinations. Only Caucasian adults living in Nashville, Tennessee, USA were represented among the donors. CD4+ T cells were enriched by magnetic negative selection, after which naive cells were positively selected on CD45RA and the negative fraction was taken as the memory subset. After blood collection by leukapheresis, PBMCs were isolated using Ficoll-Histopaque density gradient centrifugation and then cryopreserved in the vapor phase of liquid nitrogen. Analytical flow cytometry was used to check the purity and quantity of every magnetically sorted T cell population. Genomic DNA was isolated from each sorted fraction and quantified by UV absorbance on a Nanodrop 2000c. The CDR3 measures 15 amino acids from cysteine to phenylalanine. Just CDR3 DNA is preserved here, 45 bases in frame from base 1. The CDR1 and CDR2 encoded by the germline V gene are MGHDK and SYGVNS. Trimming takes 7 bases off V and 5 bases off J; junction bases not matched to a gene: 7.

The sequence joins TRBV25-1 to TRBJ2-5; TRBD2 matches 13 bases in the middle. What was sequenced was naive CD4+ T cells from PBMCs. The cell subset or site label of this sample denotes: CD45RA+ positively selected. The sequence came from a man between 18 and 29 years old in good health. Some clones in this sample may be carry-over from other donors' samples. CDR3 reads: CASTGTSGILETQYF. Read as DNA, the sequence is TGTGCCAGCACCGGGACTAGCGGGATTCTGGAGACCCAGTACTTC.